The 2 T cell receptor beta chains in this list originate from one sample, sequenced in a study of shared clonotypes between healthy human individuals. Produced via immunoSEQ multiplex PCR; TCRdb's table is partial and in-frame only. Among approximately 980,000 clones, roughly 72% were seen once, and the ten largest hold about 1.5%. Sequencing was carried out using memory CD4+ T cells sorted from blood. Subset reported: CD45RA-negative fraction. The receptors shown here come from a young man in good health.

V usage is TRBV15 and J usage is TRBJ1-6; 9 bases match TRBD1. This CDR3 is built from 15 residues. The V segment lost 11 bases and the J segment 1 base; nucleotides outside the gene matches: 6. Per the germline V gene, CDR1 is LNHNV and CDR2 is YYDKDF (reference sequence). CDR3 in amino acids: CARKGQGSYNSPLHF. CDR3 bases: TGTGCCCGGAAGGGACAGGGTTCCTATAATTCACCCCTCCACTTT.

This chain connects TRBV23-1 to TRBJ2-7; 7 bases align to TRBD1. Being an ORF, TRBV23-1 has a function that is uncertain. This CDR3 contains 15 residues. The V and J ends lost 6 bases and 2 bases, in that order; junction bases with no gene match: 10. As DNA, the CDR3 is TGCGCCAGCAGCCGGGACAGAGGATTACCCTACGAGCAGTACTTC. Encoded protein: CASSRDRGLPYEQYF.